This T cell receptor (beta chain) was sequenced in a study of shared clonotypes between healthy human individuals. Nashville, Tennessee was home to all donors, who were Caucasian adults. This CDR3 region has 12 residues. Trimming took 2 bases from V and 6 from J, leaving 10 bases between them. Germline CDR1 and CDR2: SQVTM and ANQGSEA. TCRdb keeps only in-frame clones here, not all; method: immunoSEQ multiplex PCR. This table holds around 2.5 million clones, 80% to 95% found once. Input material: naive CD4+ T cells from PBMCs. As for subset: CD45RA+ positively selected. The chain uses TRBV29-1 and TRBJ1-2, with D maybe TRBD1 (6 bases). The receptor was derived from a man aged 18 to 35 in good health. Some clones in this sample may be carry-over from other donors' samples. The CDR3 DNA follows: TGCAGCGTTGAAAGGGCAGGGGATGGCTACACCTTC. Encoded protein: CSVERAGDGYTF.